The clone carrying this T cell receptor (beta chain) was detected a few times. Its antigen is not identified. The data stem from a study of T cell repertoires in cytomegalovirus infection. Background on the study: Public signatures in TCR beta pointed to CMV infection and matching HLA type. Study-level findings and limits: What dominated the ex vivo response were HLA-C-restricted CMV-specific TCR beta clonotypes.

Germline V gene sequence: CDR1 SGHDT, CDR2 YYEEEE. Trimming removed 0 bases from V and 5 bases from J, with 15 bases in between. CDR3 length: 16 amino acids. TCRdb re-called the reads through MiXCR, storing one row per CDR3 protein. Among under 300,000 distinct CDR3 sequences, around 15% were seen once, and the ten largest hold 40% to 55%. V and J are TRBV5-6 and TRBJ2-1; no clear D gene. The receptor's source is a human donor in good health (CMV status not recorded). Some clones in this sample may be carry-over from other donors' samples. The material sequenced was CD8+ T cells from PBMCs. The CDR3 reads CASSLAAGQTNNEQFF. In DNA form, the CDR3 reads TGTGCCAGCAGCTTGGCTGCTGGCCAGACGAACAATGAGCAGTTCTTC.